These T cell receptor beta chains were read from a single sample in a study of T cells in tuberculosis. The method was immunoSEQ multiplex PCR; TCRdb's version includes in-frame clones alone and lacks a portion of them. Of about 49,000 clones listed, about 96% are singletons. The sequencing used PBMCs, collected at tuberculosis diagnosis. The receptors stem from an adult with tuberculosis. Each CDR3 is given with its conserved first and last residue. D genes are given only for firm matches. Clone size is given for some rows only: seen once, a few or many times, or a class if the clone is expanded.

clone_size	v_call	j_call	d_call	cdr3_nt	cdr3_aa
-	TRBV2	TRBJ2-2	-	TGTGCCAGCAGTGAGGGACTGTACACCGGGGAGCTGTTTTTT	CASSEGLYTGELFF
-	TRBV5-6	TRBJ2-7	-	TGTGCCAGCAGCTTGGACTTCAAATACGAGCAGTACTTC	CASSLDFKYEQYF
-	TRBV30	TRBJ1-5	-	TGTGCCTGGAGTCCAGGGAACCCAGATCAGCCCCAGCATTTT	CAWSPGNPDQPQHF
-	TRBV4-1	TRBJ2-2	TRBD2	TGCGCCAGCAGCCAAGCACTAGCGGGTATTCGCACCGGGGAGCTGTTTTTT	CASSQALAGIRTGELFF
-	TRBV27	TRBJ2-2	-	TGTGCCAGCAGTTTCGGTCAGGGTGTCGGGGAGCTGTTTTTT	CASSFGQGVGELFF
-	TRBV30	TRBJ2-1	TRBD2	TGTGCCTGCCCAACTAGCGGGACATACAATGAGCAGTTCTTC	CACPTSGTYNEQFF
-	TRBV6-6	TRBJ2-6	-	TGTGCCAGCAGTTCCCCCCCGAGCTCTGGGGCCAACGTCCTGACTTTC	CASSSPPSSGANVLTF
-	TRBV6-4	TRBJ2-3	TRBD2	TGTGCCAGCAGTGGAGACGGGACTAGCGGCACAGATACGCAGTATTTT	CASSGDGTSGTDTQYF
-	TRBV5-5	TRBJ1-1	-	TGTGCCAGCAGCTTGGACAGGGTAAGCACTGAAGCTTTCTTT	CASSLDRVSTEAFF
-	TRBV5-1	TRBJ2-7	-	TGCGCCAGCAGCTCCGCCGGAGGGAAAAAGACCTACGAGCAGTACTTC	CASSSAGGKKTYEQYF
once	TRBV19	TRBJ2-7	-	TGTGCCAGTAGTATAGCCTTGGTGGGAGCCTACGAGCAGTACTTC	CASSIALVGAYEQYF
-	TRBV7-2	TRBJ2-5	-	TGTGCCAGCAGCTTAGGATTTGAGAGGGAGACCCAGTACTTC	CASSLGFERETQYF
once	TRBV5-4	TRBJ2-7	TRBD2	TGTGCCAGCAGCTCTAAGCGGGAGATCGGCCACGAGCAGTACTTC	CASSSKREIGHEQYF
-	TRBV5-6	TRBJ2-2	TRBD2	TGTGCCAGCAGCCTACCGGGCGGGAGGGGACACACCGGGGAGCTGTTTTTT	CASSLPGGRGHTGELFF
-	TRBV15	TRBJ2-1	TRBD1	TGTGCCACCAGCAGAACAGGGGCCCGTAACAATGAGCAGTTCTTC	CATSRTGARNNEQFF
once	TRBV5-1	TRBJ2-3	TRBD2	TGCGCCAGCAATCCAGGACGGGCGGGAGGGCTTGATACGCAGTATTTT	CASNPGRAGGLDTQYF
-	TRBV11-2	TRBJ2-7	-	TGTGCCAGCAGCTCAACAGGGGGGAGGGTCGAGCAGTACTTC	CASSSTGGRVEQYF
-	TRBV29-1	TRBJ2-7	-	TGCAGCGTTGAAGGAGGCGAATCCTACGAGCAGTACTTC	CSVEGGESYEQYF
-	TRBV2	TRBJ2-1	TRBD2	TGTGCCAGCAGTGAAGGGCTAGCGGGAGGGGCGGGGGAGTTCTTC	CASSEGLAGGAGEFF
-	TRBV6-1	TRBJ1-5	TRBD1	TGTGCCAGCAGCGACGACAGGGGGCGGGGAGAGCCCCAGCATTTT	CASSDDRGRGEPQHF
-	TRBV19	TRBJ1-2	TRBD1	TGTGCCAGTAGTATGAGGACAGGGGGCGAGTATGGCTACACCTTC	CASSMRTGGEYGYTF
-	TRBV7-9	TRBJ2-1	-	TGTGCCAGCAGCCCCACCCCACGGCGGAGCTCCTACAATGAGCAGTTCTTC	CASSPTPRRSSYNEQFF